The rows below give T cell receptor beta chains drawn from one sample of a study of cytomegalovirus exposure and HLA in healthy donors. Measured with immunoSEQ multiplex PCR; TCRdb has only the in-frame clones, and not every one. This table holds approximately 120,000 clones, around 74% found once. The sequenced material came from PBMCs. Receptor source: a woman aged 50 to 60 in good health and CMV-seropositive. CDR3s include the opening cysteine and the closing phenylalanine or tryptophan. D genes are given only for firm matches. Where a row states a size, it is once, few, many or the class of an expanded clone; other rows omit it.

D gene,V gene,clone size,J gene,CDR3 DNA,CDR3 protein
TRBD1,TRBV10-1,-,TRBJ2-1,TGCGCCAGCAGCCCGGGACAGGAGGTGTGGAATGAGCAGTTCTTC,CASSPGQEVWNEQFF
TRBD1,TRBV7-2,-,TRBJ2-4,TGTGCCAGCAGCATATGGACAGGGGCCCAAAACATTCAGTACTTC,CASSIWTGAQNIQYF
-,TRBV11-1,-,TRBJ1-1,TGTGCCAGCAGCTTAGTGGCAGGGTTCTACACTGAAGCTTTCTTT,CASSLVAGFYTEAFF
TRBD1,TRBV6-5,-,TRBJ2-2,TGTGCCAGCAGTTACGATCAGGGGGTGACCGGGGAGCTGTTTTTT,CASSYDQGVTGELFF
TRBD1,TRBV2,-,TRBJ2-7,TGTGCCAGCAGTGAAGCCTGGGACAGGGGGCGATACGAGCAGTACTTC,CASSEAWDRGRYEQYF
-,TRBV4-3,few,TRBJ1-4,TGCGCCAGCAGCCAAACTGACAGAAATGAAAAACTGTTTTTT,CASSQTDRNEKLFF
TRBD1,TRBV27,-,TRBJ1-5,TGTGCCAGCAGGCCGACAGGGGGCAATCAGCCCCAGCATTTT,CASRPTGGNQPQHF
TRBD1,TRBV11-2,-,TRBJ2-6,TGTGCCAGCAGCACGACAGGGGGCAGAAGCTCTGGGGCCAACGTCCTGACTTTC,CASSTTGGRSSGANVLTF
TRBD2,TRBV7-8,-,TRBJ2-5,TGTGCCAGCAGGGGGACTAGCGGGGGACAAGAGACCCAGTACTTC,CASRGTSGGQETQYF
-,TRBV6-5,-,TRBJ1-4,TGTGCCAGCAGCCAGGACACCTCAACTAATGAAAAACTGTTTTTT,CASSQDTSTNEKLFF
-,TRBV28,-,TRBJ2-4,TGTGCCAGCAGTTTTTATCTGGGGGGACTAGCCAAAAACATTCAGTACTTC,CASSFYLGGLAKNIQYF
-,TRBV19,-,TRBJ1-3,TGTGCCAGTAGTATACTAGGTCGCTCTGGAAACACCATATATTTT,CASSILGRSGNTIYF
TRBD1,TRBV4-3,-,TRBJ1-2,TGCGCCAGCAGCCGCGGGACAGCCGGCTATGGCTACACCTTC,CASSRGTAGYGYTF
-,TRBV10-3,-,TRBJ1-2,TGTGCCATCAGTGCGGGGTATGGCTACACCTTC,CAISAGYGYTF
-,TRBV18,-,TRBJ2-6,TGTGCCAGCTCATCTCAGGGGCCCGGGGCCAACGTCCTGACTTTC,CASSSQGPGANVLTF
-,TRBV6-5,few,TRBJ1-4,TGTGCCAGCACAGGGGTCGGTGAAAAACTGTTTTTT,CASTGVGEKLFF
-,TRBV6-1,-,TRBJ2-5,TGTGCCAGCAGTGACGAGTTCGCCCAGGGCCAGTACTTC,CASSDEFAQGQYF
-,TRBV14,-,TRBJ2-7,TGTGCCAGCAGCCAAGGGTTTAGGGGAAGGAACTCCTACGAGCAGTACTTC,CASSQGFRGRNSYEQYF
TRBD1,TRBV7-2,-,TRBJ1-5,TGTGCCAGCAGCATGACCGGGACAGTCAATCAGCCCCAGCATTTT,CASSMTGTVNQPQHF
TRBD1,TRBV19,-,TRBJ1-3,TGTGCCAGTAGCCCCGGGACAGGGGGATACACCATATATTTT,CASSPGTGGYTIYF
-,TRBV4-1,-,TRBJ2-1,TGCGCCAGCAGCCAAGGTGGCAGGGGGACTAATGAGCAGTTCTTC,CASSQGGRGTNEQFF
-,TRBV5-1,few,TRBJ2-6,TGCGCCAGCAGCTTTAACTCTGGGGCCAACGTCCTGACTTTC,CASSFNSGANVLTF
TRBD1,TRBV19,-,TRBJ2-7,TGTGCCAGTAGTTTCACGACAGGGGCCTACGAGCAGTACTTC,CASSFTTGAYEQYF
TRBD1,TRBV7-9,-,TRBJ1-4,TGTGCCAGCAGCTTTAGGGACAGGGGGAATAGTTTGGGTAATGAAAAACTGTTTTTT,CASSFRDRGNSLGNEKLFF
-,TRBV6-4,-,TRBJ2-3,TGTGCCAGCAGTGACTCGGCGGAGTCAGATACGCAGTATTTT,CASSDSAESDTQYF
-,TRBV5-1,-,TRBJ1-2,TGCGCCAGCAGCTTGAGCGAGGCTCCCTATGGCTACACCTTC,CASSLSEAPYGYTF
TRBD1,TRBV28,-,TRBJ1-4,TGTGCCAGCAGTTCAGCCCGGGACAGGGGTGGCGAAAAACTGTTTTTT,CASSSARDRGGEKLFF
TRBD1,TRBV5-4,-,TRBJ1-6,TGTGCCAGCAGCTTACGACAGGGGCCGAATTCACCCCTCCACTTT,CASSLRQGPNSPLHF
TRBD1,TRBV30,-,TRBJ2-1,TGTGCCTGGAGTGGAAACAGGGGGAATGAGCAGTTCTTC,CAWSGNRGNEQFF
TRBD1,TRBV5-1,-,TRBJ2-1,TGCGCCAGCAGCTGGGGGGCCGGGACAGGGTTTGGGAATGAGCAGTTCTTC,CASSWGAGTGFGNEQFF
TRBD1,TRBV9,-,TRBJ2-2,TGTGCCAGCAGCGCCCCGGGACAGGGTCACACCGGGGAGCTGTTTTTT,CASSAPGQGHTGELFF
TRBD2,TRBV2,-,TRBJ2-3,TGTGCCAGCAGTGGGACTAGCGGGGGGGCAGATACGCAGTATTTT,CASSGTSGGADTQYF
-,TRBV2,-,TRBJ1-1,TGTGCCAGCAGTAGGGAACATTTGGACCAGGGGTACACTGAAGCTTTCTTT,CASSREHLDQGYTEAFF
-,TRBV15,few,TRBJ1-6,TGTGCCACCAGCGGGGGGAAGGGGTCACCCCTCCACTTT,CATSGGKGSPLHF
TRBD1,TRBV7-9,-,TRBJ1-6,TGTGCCAGCAGCCAACAGGGGATCCGTTCACCCCTCCACTTT,CASSQQGIRSPLHF
TRBD2,TRBV4-3,-,TRBJ2-7,TGCGCCAGCAGCCAACTCGCGGGGGGGTTCTACGAGCAGTACTTC,CASSQLAGGFYEQYF
TRBD1,TRBV28,-,TRBJ1-4,TGTGCCAGCGGCATCGGACAGGGGATCCTGTTTTTT,CASGIGQGILFF
TRBD1,TRBV7-9,-,TRBJ1-4,TGTGCCAGCAGCTCGGACAGGGCCACTAATGAAAAACTGTTTTTT,CASSSDRATNEKLFF
-,TRBV7-3,few,TRBJ1-1,TGTGCCAGCAGCTTAAGTCGGGGGAACACTGAAGCTTTCTTT,CASSLSRGNTEAFF
-,TRBV28,few,TRBJ2-3,TGTGCCAGCAGTTTAACAGGGTTAGATACGCAGTATTTT,CASSLTGLDTQYF
-,TRBV9,-,TRBJ2-3,TGTGCCAGCAGCGGAGACAGACTCACAGATACGCAGTATTTT,CASSGDRLTDTQYF
TRBD1,TRBV6-5,-,TRBJ1-3,TGTGCCAGCAGAAATCAGGGGGGATACACCATATATTTT,CASRNQGGYTIYF
TRBD2,TRBV5-1,-,TRBJ2-3,TGCGCCAGCAGCCCCCGACTAGCGGGGGGAACGACAGATACGCAGTATTTT,CASSPRLAGGTTDTQYF
TRBD2,TRBV4-2,-,TRBJ2-7,TGTGCCAGCAGCCAAGATTTGGCTAGCGGTGTCAGCTCCTACGAGCAGTACTTC,CASSQDLASGVSSYEQYF
-,TRBV5-1,-,TRBJ2-2,TGCGCCAGCAGCTTGCAGGCGGGGTACACCGGGGAGCTGTTTTTT,CASSLQAGYTGELFF
-,TRBV7-9,-,TRBJ2-5,TGTGCCAGCAGCTTAGTTCTTAGTTTGCGGAGGGAAGAGACCCAGTACTTC,CASSLVLSLRREETQYF